This T cell receptor (beta chain) was retrieved from a study of cytomegalovirus exposure and HLA in healthy donors. Separation from the approximately 670-subject first cohort characterized the 120-subject validation cohort, to which the donors belonged. This CDR3 contains 12 residues. Germline V gene data show CDR1 as LNHDA and CDR2 as SQIVND (reference sequence). V lost 0 bases and J 13 bases, leaving 12 bases between the germline ends. Produced via immunoSEQ multiplex PCR; TCRdb's table is partial and in-frame only. The sample lists 150,000 to 200,000 clones; about nine tenths were seen once. V usage is TRBV19 and J usage is TRBJ1-2; the D gene is possibly TRBD1 (5 bases). The sample consisted of PBMCs. The clonotype was recovered from a woman younger than 35 in good health and CMV-seropositive. The CDR3 is CASSIEGRGGTF. The CDR3 DNA reads as TGTGCCAGTAGTATAGAGGGGCGCGGTGGCACCTTC. The full variable domain, with the rest looked up from reference TRBV19 and TRBJ1-2, is DGGITQSPKYLFRKEGQNVTLSCEQNLNHDAMYWYRQDPGQGLRLIYYSQIVNDFQKGDIAEGYSVSREKKESFPLTVTSAQKNPTAFYLCASSIEGRGGTFGSGTRLTVV.